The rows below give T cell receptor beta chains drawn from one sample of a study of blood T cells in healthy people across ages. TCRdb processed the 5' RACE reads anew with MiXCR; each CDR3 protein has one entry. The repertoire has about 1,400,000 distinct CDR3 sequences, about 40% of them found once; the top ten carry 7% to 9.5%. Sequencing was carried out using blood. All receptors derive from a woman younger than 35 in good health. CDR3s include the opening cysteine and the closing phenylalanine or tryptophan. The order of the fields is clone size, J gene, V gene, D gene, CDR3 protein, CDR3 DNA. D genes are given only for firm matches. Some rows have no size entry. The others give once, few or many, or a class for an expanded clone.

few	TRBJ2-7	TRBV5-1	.	CASSLVRLAFSGEQYF	TGCGCCAGCAGCTTGGTCCGGCTAGCATTTTCTGGCGAGCAGTACTTC
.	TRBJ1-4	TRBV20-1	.	CSARDRDSTNEKLFF	TGCAGTGCTAGAGATCGGGATTCTACTAATGAAAAACTGTTTTTT
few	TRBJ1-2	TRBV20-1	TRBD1	CSARPPGGLSRDYTF	TGCAGTGCTAGACCCCCAGGGGGACTATCCAGGGACTACACCTTC
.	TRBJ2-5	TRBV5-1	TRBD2	CASSLFPTSGGQETQYF	TGCGCCAGCAGCTTGTTCCCGACTAGCGGGGGTCAAGAGACCCAGTACTTC
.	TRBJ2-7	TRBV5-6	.	CASSPQQGSDEQYF	TGTGCCAGCAGCCCCCAACAGGGTTCCGACGAGCAGTACTTC
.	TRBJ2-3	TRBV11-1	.	CASSLFKGADTQYF	TGTGCCAGCAGCCTTTTCAAGGGGGCAGATACGCAGTATTTT
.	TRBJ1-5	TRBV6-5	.	CASSWAGDTNQPQHF	TGTGCCAGCAGTTGGGCGGGGGACACCAATCAGCCCCAGCATTTT
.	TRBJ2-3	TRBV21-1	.	CASSKAYSGSSDTQYF	TGTGCCAGCAGCAAAGCGTATAGCGGGAGCTCAGATACGCAGTATTTT
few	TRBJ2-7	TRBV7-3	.	CASSLNGGPFYEQYF	TGTGCCAGCAGCTTAAACGGGGGCCCCTTCTACGAGCAGTACTTC
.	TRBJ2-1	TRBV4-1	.	CASSRQSDFNEQFF	TGCGCCAGCAGCCGGCAGTCGGACTTCAATGAGCAGTTCTTC
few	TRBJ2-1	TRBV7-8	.	CASSLQGVEQFF	TGTGCCAGCAGCTTACAGGGTGTTGAGCAGTTCTTC
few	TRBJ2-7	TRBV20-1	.	CSADKRGASYEQYF	TGCAGTGCGGATAAACGGGGGGCCTCCTACGAGCAGTACTTC
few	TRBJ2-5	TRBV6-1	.	CASSLDRVLSETQYF	TGTGCCAGCAGTCTGGACCGAGTCCTTTCGGAGACCCAGTACTTC
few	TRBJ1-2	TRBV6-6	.	CASSYQMNYGYTF	TGTGCCAGCAGTTACCAGATGAACTATGGCTACACCTTC
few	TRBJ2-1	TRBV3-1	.	CASSQGGGAYNEQFF	TGCGCCAGCAGCCAAGGAGGCGGGGCTTACAATGAGCAGTTCTTC
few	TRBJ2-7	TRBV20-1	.	CSARHISYEQYF	TGCAGTGCTAGACACATATCCTACGAGCAGTACTTC
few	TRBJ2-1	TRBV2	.	CASRDYPYNEQFF	TGTGCCAGCAGGGACTACCCCTACAATGAGCAGTTCTTC
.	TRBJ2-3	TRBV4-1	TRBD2	CASSPLGDYTDTQYF	TGCGCCAGCAGTCCCCTAGGGGACTACACAGATACGCAGTATTTT
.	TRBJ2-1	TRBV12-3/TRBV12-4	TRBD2	CASSLASGSLGEQFF	TGTGCCAGCAGTTTGGCTAGCGGGAGTCTTGGTGAGCAGTTCTTC
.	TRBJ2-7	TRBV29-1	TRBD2	CSVAGTSAFSSYNEQYF	TGCAGCGTCGCCGGGACTAGCGCTTTCAGCTCCTACAATGAGCAGTACTTC
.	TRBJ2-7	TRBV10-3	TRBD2	CAISLLTGGSYEQYF	TGTGCCATCAGCCTCTTAACGGGGGGTTCCTACGAGCAGTACTTC
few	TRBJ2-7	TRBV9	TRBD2	CASSVGLAEPYEQYF	TGTGCCAGCAGCGTAGGACTAGCGGAGCCCTACGAGCAGTACTTC
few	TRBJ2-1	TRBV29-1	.	CSVVGQGFGVNEQFF	TGCAGCGTTGTGGGGCAGGGCTTTGGGGTCAATGAGCAGTTCTTC
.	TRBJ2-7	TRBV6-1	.	CASSEDTSFDYEQYF	TGTGCCAGCAGTGAAGACACATCGTTTGACTACGAGCAGTACTTC
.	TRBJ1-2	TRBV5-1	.	CSSSSDALYGYTF	TGCTCCAGCAGCTCGGACGCTTTGTATGGCTACACCTTC
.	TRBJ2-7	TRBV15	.	CATSRDRATAYEQYF	TGTGCCACCAGCAGAGATCGTGCGACAGCCTACGAGCAGTACTTC
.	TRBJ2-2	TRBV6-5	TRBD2	CASSLALAGYTGELFF	TGTGCCAGCAGTTTGGCACTAGCGGGTTACACCGGGGAGCTGTTTTTT
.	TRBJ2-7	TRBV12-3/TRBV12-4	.	CASSFALTGLEQYF	TGTGCCAGCAGTTTTGCCCTTACAGGGTTAGAGCAGTACTTC
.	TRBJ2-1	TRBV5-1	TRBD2	CASSPTSGGPNNEQFF	TGCGCCAGCAGCCCGACTAGCGGGGGCCCGAACAATGAGCAGTTCTTC
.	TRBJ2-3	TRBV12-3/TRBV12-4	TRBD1	CASSPRDRVYETQYF	TGTGCCAGCAGCCCCCGGGACAGGGTTTACGAAACGCAGTATTTT
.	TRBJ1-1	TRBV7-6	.	CASSLVGASMNTEAFF	TGTGCCAGCAGCTTAGTTGGGGCGAGCATGAACACTGAAGCTTTCTTT
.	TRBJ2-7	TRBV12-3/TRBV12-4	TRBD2	CASSLGGTSEQYF	TGTGCCAGCAGTTTGGGGGGGACTAGCGAGCAGTACTTC
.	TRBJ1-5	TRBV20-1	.	CSFGRSNQPQHF	TGCAGTTTCGGACGAAGCAATCAGCCCCAGCATTTT
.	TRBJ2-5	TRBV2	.	CVSSRDRPETQYF	TGTGTCAGCAGTCGGGACCGGCCCGAGACCCAGTACTTC
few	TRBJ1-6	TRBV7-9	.	CASSVRAENSPLHF	TGTGCCAGCAGCGTCAGGGCAGAGAATTCACCCCTCCACTTT
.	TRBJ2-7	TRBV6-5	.	CASSYFPGTYEQYF	TGTGCCAGCAGTTACTTTCCGGGGACCTACGAGCAGTACTTC
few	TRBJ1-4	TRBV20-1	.	CSAGQSNEKLFF	TGCAGTGCTGGCCAGAGTAATGAAAAACTGTTTTTT
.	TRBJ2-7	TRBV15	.	CATLNGGEQYF	TGTGCCACCTTAAACGGGGGTGAGCAGTACTTC
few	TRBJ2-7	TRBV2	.	CASSEGSSDRGTYEQYF	TGTGCCAGCAGCGAGGGCTCATCGGACAGAGGCACCTACGAGCAGTACTTC
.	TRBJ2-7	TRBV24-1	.	CATSDRGGGVYYNEQYF	TGTGCCACCAGTGATCGGGGAGGGGGAGTTTACTACAATGAGCAGTACTTC
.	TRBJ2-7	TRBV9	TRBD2	CASSVERGGAPYEQYF	TGTGCCAGCAGCGTAGAAAGGGGAGGGGCTCCCTACGAGCAGTACTTC
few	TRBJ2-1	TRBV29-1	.	CSVQGRGEYNEQFF	TGCAGCGTCCAGGGGAGGGGGGAGTACAATGAGCAGTTCTTC
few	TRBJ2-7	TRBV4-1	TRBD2	CASSQAPNSGRGRPYEQYF	TGCGCCAGCAGCCAAGCTCCCAATAGCGGGAGGGGCCGTCCGTACGAGCAGTACTTC
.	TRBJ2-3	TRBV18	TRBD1	CASSPTGFGDTQYF	TGTGCCAGCTCACCGACAGGGTTTGGAGATACGCAGTATTTT
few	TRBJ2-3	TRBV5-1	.	CASSLDGTDGTDTQYF	TGCGCCAGCAGCTTGGATGGGACTGATGGCACAGATACGCAGTATTTT
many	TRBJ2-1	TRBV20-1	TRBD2	CSARGTSSYNEQFF	TGCAGCGCGAGGGGGACTAGCTCCTACAATGAGCAGTTCTTC